This TCR beta chain derives from a study of regulatory T cells in long-lasting Graves disease. Study summary: Graves' patients (newly diagnosed) had been on antithyroid drugs under 3 months. General study findings and limits: Persistent patients had more shared public clonotypes (about 2,700) than new patients (966).

Time point defined: newly diagnosed GD, antithyroid drugs for less than 3 months. RNA extracted from PBMCs served as the sequencing template. The TCR beta library used iRepertoire HTBI primers with Arm-PCR amplification of CDR3. TCRdb reanalysed the multiplex PCR reads using MiXCR and keeps one entry per CDR3 protein. The table lists around 480,000 distinct CDR3 sequences, about 16% of them singletons. A remark on this clonotype: The antigen remains undetermined.

A further study also used this sample, focusing on T cells in Graves' hyperthyroidism and ophthalmopathy. From that second work: Median prediction lead before ophthalmopathy onset was roughly 6 months with the model.

The sample consisted of peripheral blood mononuclear cells (PBMCs), taken at new diagnosis, from a patient treated with antithyroid drugs. The TCR comes from a woman between 40 and 65 years old with Graves disease.

DNA of the CDR3: TGTGCCAGCAGCACGTCGGGCCTTAATTCACCCCTCCACTTT. This gives the protein CASSTSGLNSPLHF. The chain carries TRBV14 and TRBJ1-6; no firm D call. Deletions cut 5 bases from V and 6 bases from J, with 11 bases between. Germline V gene data show CDR1 as SGHDN and CDR2 as FVKESK. The CDR3 has 14 residues.